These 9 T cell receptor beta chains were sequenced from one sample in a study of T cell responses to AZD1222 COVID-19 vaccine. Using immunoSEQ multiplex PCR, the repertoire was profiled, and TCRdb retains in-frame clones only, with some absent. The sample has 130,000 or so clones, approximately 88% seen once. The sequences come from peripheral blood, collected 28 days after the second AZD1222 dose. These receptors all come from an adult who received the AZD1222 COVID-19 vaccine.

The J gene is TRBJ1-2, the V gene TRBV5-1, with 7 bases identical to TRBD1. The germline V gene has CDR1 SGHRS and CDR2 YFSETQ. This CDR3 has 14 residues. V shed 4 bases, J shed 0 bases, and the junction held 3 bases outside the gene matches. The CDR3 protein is CASSTGQPNYGYTF. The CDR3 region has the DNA TGCGCCAGCAGCACGGGACAGCCTAACTATGGCTACACCTTC.

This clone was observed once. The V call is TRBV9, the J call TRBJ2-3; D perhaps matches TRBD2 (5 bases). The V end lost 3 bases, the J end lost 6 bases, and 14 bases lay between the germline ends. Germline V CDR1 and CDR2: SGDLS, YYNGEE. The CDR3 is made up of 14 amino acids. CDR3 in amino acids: CASSGGGFRDTQYF. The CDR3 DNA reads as TGTGCCAGCAGCGGCGGAGGTTTTAGGGATACGCAGTATTTT.

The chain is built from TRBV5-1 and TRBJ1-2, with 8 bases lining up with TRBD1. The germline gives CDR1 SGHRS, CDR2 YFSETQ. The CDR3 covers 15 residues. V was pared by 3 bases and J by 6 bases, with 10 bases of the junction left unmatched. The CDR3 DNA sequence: TGCGCCAGCAGCTCCTGGACAGGGAAGATGGATGGCTACACCTTC. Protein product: CASSSWTGKMDGYTF.

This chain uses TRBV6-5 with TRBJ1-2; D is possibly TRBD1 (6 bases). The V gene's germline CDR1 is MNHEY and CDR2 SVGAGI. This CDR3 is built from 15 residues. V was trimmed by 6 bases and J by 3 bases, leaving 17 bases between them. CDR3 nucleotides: TGTGCCAGCAGACTGACAGGCAGGGTTCACTATGGCTACACCTTC. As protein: CASRLTGRVHYGYTF.

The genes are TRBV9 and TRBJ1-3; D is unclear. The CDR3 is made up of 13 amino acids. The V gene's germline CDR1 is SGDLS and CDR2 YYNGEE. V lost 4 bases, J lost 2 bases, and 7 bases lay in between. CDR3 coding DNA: TGTGCCAGCAGCCGGGGAACTGGAAACACCATATATTTT. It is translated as CASSRGTGNTIYF. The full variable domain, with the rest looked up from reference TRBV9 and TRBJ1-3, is DSGVTQTPKHLITATGQRVTLRCSPRSGDLSVYWYQQSLDQGLQFLIQYYNGEERAKGNILERFSAQQFPDLHSELNLSSLELGDSALYFCASSRGTGNTIYFGEGSWLTVV.

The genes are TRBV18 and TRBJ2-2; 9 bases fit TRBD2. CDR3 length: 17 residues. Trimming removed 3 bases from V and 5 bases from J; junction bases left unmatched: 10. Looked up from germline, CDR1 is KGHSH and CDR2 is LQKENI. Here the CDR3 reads CASSPSGRPQDTGELFF. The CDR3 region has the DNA TGTGCCAGCTCACCCAGCGGGAGGCCTCAGGATACCGGGGAGCTGTTTTTT.

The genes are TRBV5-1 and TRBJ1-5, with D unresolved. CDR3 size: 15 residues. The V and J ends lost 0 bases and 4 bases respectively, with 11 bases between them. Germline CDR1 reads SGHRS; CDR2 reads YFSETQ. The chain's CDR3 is CASSLGPTENQPQHF. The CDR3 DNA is TGCGCCAGCAGCTTGGGGCCGACCGAGAATCAGCCCCAGCATTTT.

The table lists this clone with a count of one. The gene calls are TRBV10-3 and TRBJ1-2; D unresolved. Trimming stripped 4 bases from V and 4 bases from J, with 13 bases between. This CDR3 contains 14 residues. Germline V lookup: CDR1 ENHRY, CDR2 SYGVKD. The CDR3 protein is CAISGPTESYGYTF. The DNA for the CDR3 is TGTGCCATCAGTGGACCAACAGAGAGCTATGGCTACACCTTC.

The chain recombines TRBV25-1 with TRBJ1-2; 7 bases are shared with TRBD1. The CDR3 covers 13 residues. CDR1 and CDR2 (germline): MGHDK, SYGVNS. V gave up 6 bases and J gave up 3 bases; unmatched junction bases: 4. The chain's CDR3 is CASRSGTDYGYTF. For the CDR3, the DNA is TGTGCCAGCAGATCCGGGACAGACTATGGCTACACCTTC.